What follows describes a single TCR beta chain. The data originate from a study of blood T cell repertoires in COVID-19. Study-wide background: Samples representing acute and convalescent COVID-19 were sourced from the United States, Italy and Spain. PBMCs, B-cell-depleted T cells, or T cells provided the cDNA or gDNA that made up the material.

This CDR3 contains 15 residues. V was clipped by 0 bases and J by 5 bases, with 11 bases between them. Germline CDR1 SGHAT, CDR2 FQNNGV. Authors' analysis steps: Estimated nucleated cell counts came from reference gene primer amplification. Produced via immunoSEQ multiplex PCR; TCRdb's table is partial and in-frame only. V and J calls and clone size follow that table, whereas D and trimming were derived from the DNA. The sample holds 70,000 to 85,000 clones, roughly 86% seen once. Specimen: peripheral blood. The chain uses TRBV11-2 and TRBJ2-1; D unclear. This receptor was identified in a woman at least 80 years old in a cohort sampled during active or convalescent COVID-19. CDR3 bases: TGTGCCAGCAGCTTAGATTCCCGTACTCACAATGAGCAGTTCTTC. This translates into CASSLDSRTHNEQFF.